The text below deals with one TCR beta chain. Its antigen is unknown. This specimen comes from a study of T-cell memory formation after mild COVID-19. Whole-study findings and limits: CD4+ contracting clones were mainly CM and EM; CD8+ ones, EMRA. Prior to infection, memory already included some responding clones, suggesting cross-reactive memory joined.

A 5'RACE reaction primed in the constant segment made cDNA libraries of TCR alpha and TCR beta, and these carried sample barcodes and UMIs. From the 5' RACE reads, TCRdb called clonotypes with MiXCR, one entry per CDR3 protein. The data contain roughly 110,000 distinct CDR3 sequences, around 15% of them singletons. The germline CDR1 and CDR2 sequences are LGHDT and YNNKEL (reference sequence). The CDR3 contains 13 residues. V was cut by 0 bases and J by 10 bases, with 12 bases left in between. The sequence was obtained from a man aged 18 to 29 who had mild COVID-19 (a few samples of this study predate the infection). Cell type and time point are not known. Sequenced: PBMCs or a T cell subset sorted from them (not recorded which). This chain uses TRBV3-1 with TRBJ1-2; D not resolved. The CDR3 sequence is CASSQDGGLDYTF. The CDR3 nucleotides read TGTGCCAGCAGCCAAGACGGCGGTCTTGACTACACCTTC.